The 10 T cell receptor beta chains reported below all come from one sample, sequenced in a study of Ad26.COV2.S vaccination and SARS-CoV-2 variants. Clones were read by immunoSEQ multiplex PCR, and TCRdb kept only the in-frame ones, dropping some. The sample contains 400,000 to 450,000 clones, roughly 90% of which appear only once. Treatment specified: over 15 received Ad26.COV2.S at low or high dose, single or two shots; about five received placebo; per-sample allocation not given. Vaccine and placebo recipients were sampled on day 63 after the first injection. The material sequenced was peripheral blood, taken in a trial of Ad26.COV2.S vaccine versus placebo. The receptor source for this set is a person between 18 and 60 years old who received the Ad26.COV2.S COVID-19 vaccine or a placebo.

V is TRBV4-3 and J is TRBJ2-3; 7 bases are a match to TRBD1. V was pared by 1 base and J by 2 bases, with 3 bases of the junction left unmatched. The CDR3 contains 15 residues. Germline loops: CDR1 LGHNA, CDR2 YSLEER. The CDR3 region is CASSQVGQITDTQYF. CDR3 nucleotides: TGCGCCAGCAGCCAAGTGGGACAGATCACAGATACGCAGTATTTT.

The J gene is TRBJ2-7, the V gene TRBV12-3 or TRBV12-4, with D perhaps matching TRBD1 or TRBD2 (5 bases each). Trimming took off 3 bases at V and 6 bases at J, with 12 bases between the two ends. This CDR3 is 13 amino acids long. The CDR3 protein is CASSFGTTFEQYF. The CDR3 coding sequence is TGTGCCAGCAGTTTCGGGACGACATTCGAGCAGTACTTC.

The rearrangement joins TRBV5-4 to TRBJ1-6; D is unclear. V gave up 4 bases and J gave up 4 bases, with 12 bases separating them. The CDR3 is 15 residues long. The germline CDR1 and CDR2 sequences are SGHNT and YYREEE (reference sequence). In DNA, the CDR3 is TGTGCCAGCAGCAAAAGTGCCCTTTATAATTCACCCCTCCACTTT. It specifies CASSKSALYNSPLHF.

About this clone: Distinct nucleotide sequences in the sample also encode this CDR3. This chain uses TRBV27 with TRBJ2-3; no clear D gene. Trimming stripped 3 bases from V and 0 bases from J, with 4 bases between. Germline CDR1 reads MNHEY; CDR2 reads SMNVEV (reference sequence). This CDR3 has 13 residues. The CDR3: CASSLGSTDTQYF. CDR3 nucleotides: TGTGCCAGCAGTTTGGGTAGCACAGATACGCAGTATTTT.

The chain couples TRBV19 to TRBJ2-1; D is possibly TRBD1 (5 bases). Looked up from germline, CDR1 is LNHDA and CDR2 is SQIVND (reference sequence). The length of the CDR3 is 13 residues. Trimming pared 4 bases from V and 6 bases from J, leaving 10 bases between. CDR3 DNA: TGTGCCAGTAGTAATGGGGCTAGCAATGAGCAGTTCTTC. Residues: CASSNGASNEQFF.

The chain links TRBV20-1 to TRBJ2-1; TRBD1 might be the D (6 bases). This CDR3 has 11 residues. V dropped 5 bases and J dropped 7 bases, with 9 bases sitting between them. CDR1 and CDR2 (germline): DFQATT, SNEGSKA (reference sequence). Here the CDR3 DNA reads TGCAGTGCTCAAGGACAGAATGAGCAGTTCTTC. Translating it yields CSAQGQNEQFF.

The CDR3 coding sequence is TGCAGCGTCCAGAGTACCGGGCAGGGGGCTGAAGCTTTCTTT. This translates into CSVQSTGQGAEAFF. The gene calls are TRBV29-1 and TRBJ1-1; TRBD1 agrees at 7 bases. The CDR3 totals 14 residues. Germline V gene lookup returns CDR1 SQVTM and CDR2 ANQGSEA. Losses at the gene ends were 6 bases for V and 6 bases for J; bases not matched to a gene: 13.

This sequence joins TRBV18 and TRBJ2-7; D is perhaps TRBD1 (6 bases). The V end was cut by 6 bases, the J end by 0 bases, with 9 bases between. The CDR3 consists of 13 residues. Per germline, CDR1 KGHSH and CDR2 LQKENI. The DNA of the CDR3 is TGTGCCAGCTCTCGGGACAACTCCTACGAGCAGTACTTC. Translated: CASSRDNSYEQYF.

This clone is a singleton in its sample. The rearrangement links TRBV3-1 (or the pseudogene TRBV3-2) to TRBJ2-3; no definite D call. Germline-derived CDR1 and CDR2 are LGHDT and YNNKEL (reference sequence). Trimming took 1 base from V and 0 from J, leaving 11 bases between them. The CDR3 length is 16 residues. The CDR3 coding sequence is TGTGCCAGCAGCCAAGTTGCAGAATCTAGCACAGATACGCAGTATTTT. Translated: CASSQVAESSTDTQYF.

This clone was counted a single time. This chain connects TRBV6-2 or TRBV6-3 to TRBJ2-1, with 13 bases aligning to TRBD2. The CDR3 has 18 residues. Germline V lookup: CDR1 MNHEY, CDR2 SVGEGT. V trimming: 2 bases; J trimming: 6 bases; junction bases outside the gene matches: 10. CDR3 amino acids: CASSYPPSGLAGFNEQFF. The CDR3 DNA reads TGTGCCAGCAGTTACCCGCCCTCGGGACTAGCGGGGTTCAATGAGCAGTTCTTC.